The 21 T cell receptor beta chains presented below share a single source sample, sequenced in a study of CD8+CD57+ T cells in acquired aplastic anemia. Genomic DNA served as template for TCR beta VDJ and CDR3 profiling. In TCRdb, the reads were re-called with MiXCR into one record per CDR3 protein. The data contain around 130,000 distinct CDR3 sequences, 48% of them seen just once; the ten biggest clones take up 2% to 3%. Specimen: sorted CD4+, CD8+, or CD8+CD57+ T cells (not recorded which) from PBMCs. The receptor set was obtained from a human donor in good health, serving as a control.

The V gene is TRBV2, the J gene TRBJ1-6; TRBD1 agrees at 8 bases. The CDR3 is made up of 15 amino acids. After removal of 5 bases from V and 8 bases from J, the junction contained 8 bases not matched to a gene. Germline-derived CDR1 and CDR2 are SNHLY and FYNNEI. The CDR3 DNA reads TGTGCCAGCAGTCCCCGGACAGGGCTCTATTCACCCCTCCACTTT. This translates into CASSPRTGLYSPLHF.

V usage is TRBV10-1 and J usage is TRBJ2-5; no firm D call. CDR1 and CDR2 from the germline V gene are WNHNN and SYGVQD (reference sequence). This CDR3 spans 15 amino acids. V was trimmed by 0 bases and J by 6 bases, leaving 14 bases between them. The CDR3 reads CASSESTGVLKTQYF. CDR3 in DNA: TGCGCCAGCAGTGAGTCGACTGGGGTGTTAAAGACCCAGTACTTC.

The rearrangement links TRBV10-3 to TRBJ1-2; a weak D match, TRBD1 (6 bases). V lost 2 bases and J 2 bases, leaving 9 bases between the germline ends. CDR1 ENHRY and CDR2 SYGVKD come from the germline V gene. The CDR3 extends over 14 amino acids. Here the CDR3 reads CAISEPDSNYGYTF. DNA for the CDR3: TGTGCCATCAGTGAGCCGGACAGCAACTATGGCTACACCTTC.

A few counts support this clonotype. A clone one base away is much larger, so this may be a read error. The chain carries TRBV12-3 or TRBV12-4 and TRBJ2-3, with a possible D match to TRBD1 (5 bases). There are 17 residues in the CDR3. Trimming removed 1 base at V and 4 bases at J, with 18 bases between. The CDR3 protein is CASSLESYGASSDTQYF. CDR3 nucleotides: TGTGCCAGCAGTTTAGAATCATATGGGGCGTCGTCAGATACGCAGTATTTT.

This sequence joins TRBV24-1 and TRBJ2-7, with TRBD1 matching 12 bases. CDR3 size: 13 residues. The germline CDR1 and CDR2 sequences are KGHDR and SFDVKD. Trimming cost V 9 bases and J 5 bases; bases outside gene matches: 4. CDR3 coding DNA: TGTGCCACCTCCGGGACAGGGGGCCACGAGCAGTACTTC. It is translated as CATSGTGGHEQYF.

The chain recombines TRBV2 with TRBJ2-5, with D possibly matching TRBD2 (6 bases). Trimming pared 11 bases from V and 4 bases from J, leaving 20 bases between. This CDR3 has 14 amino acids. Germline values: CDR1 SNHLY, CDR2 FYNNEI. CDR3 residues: CAASRAGMAETQYF. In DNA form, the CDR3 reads TGTGCCGCCAGCAGGGCGGGGATGGCAGAGACCCAGTACTTC. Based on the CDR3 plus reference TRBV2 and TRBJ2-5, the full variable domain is EPEVTQTPSHQVTQMGQEVILRCVPISNHLYFYWYRQILGQKVEFLVSFYNNEISEKSEIFDDQFSVERPDGSNFTLKIRSTKLEDSAMYFCAASRAGMAETQYFGPGTRLLVL.

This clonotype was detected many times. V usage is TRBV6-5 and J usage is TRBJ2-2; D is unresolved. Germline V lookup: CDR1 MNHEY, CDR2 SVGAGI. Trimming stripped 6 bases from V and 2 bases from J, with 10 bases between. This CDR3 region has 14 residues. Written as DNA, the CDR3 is TGTGCCAGCAGAGTGAAGGGAAACACCGGGGAGCTGTTTTTT. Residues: CASRVKGNTGELFF.

CDR3 bases: TGCAGTGCTAGAGTTGGCGGGGAGACCCAGTACTTC. It encodes CSARVGGETQYF. V and J are TRBV20-1 and TRBJ2-5; D may be TRBD2 (5 bases). From germline, CDR1 is DFQATT and CDR2 SNEGSKA (reference sequence). CDR3 length equals 12 residues. Trimming shortened V by 1 base and J by 5 bases, and 8 bases separated the two germline ends.

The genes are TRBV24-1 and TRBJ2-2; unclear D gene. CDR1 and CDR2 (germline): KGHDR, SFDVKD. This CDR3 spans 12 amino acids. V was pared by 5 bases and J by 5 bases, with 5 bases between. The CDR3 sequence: CATSGRTGELFF. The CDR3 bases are TGTGCCACCAGTGGCCGGACCGGGGAGCTGTTTTTT.

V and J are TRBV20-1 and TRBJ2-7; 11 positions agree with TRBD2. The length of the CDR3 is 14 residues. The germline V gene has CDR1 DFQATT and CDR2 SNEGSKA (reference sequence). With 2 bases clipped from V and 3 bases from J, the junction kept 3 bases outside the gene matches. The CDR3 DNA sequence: TGCAGTGCTAGAACCACTAGCGGGGGCTACGAGCAGTACTTC. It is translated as CSARTTSGGYEQYF.

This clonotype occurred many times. The CDR3 DNA reads TGTGCCAGCAGCTTAACGGGACAGGGGGAGGACGGCTACACCTTC. It codes for CASSLTGQGEDGYTF. This rearrangement joins TRBV7-3 to TRBJ1-2; 11 bases agree with TRBD1. From germline, CDR1 is SGHTA and CDR2 FQGTGA. V was pared by 0 bases and J by 8 bases, with 5 bases of the junction left unmatched. The CDR3 totals 15 residues.

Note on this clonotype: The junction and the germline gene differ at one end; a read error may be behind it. In nucleotides, the CDR3 is TGTGCCGGCAGAGGGACAGGGGTTAACTATGGCTACACCTTC. Protein sequence: CAGRGTGVNYGYTF. The chain employs TRBV12-3 or TRBV12-4 and TRBJ1-2, with 10 bases lining up with TRBD1. The CDR3 totals 14 residues.

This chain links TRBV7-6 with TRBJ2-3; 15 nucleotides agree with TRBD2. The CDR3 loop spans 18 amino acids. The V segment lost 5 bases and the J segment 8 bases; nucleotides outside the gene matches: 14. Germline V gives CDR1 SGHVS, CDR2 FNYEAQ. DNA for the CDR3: TGTGCCAGCAGCCCGAGAAGCGGACTAGCGGGGGGGCGCGGTACGCAGTATTTT. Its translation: CASSPRSGLAGGRGTQYF.

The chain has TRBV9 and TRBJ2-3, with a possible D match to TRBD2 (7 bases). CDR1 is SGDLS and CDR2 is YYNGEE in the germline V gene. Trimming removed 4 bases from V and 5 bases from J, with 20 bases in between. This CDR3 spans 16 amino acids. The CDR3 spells CASSTGGGAFGDTQYF. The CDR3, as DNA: TGTGCCAGCAGCACTGGAGGGGGGGCTTTCGGAGATACGCAGTATTTT.

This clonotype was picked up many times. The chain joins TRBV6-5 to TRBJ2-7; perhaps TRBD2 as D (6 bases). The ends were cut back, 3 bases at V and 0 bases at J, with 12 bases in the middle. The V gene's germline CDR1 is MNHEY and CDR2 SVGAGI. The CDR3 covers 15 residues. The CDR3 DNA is TGTGCCAGCAGTTATGGGGGGACCCACTCCTACGAGCAGTACTTC. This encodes CASSYGGTHSYEQYF.

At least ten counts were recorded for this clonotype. The CDR3 region is CASSRPGSYPYNSPLHF. As DNA, the CDR3 is TGTGCCAGCAGCCGTCCAGGGTCTTATCCCTATAATTCACCCCTCCACTTT. The chain couples TRBV4-2 to TRBJ1-6; a weak D match, TRBD1 (5 bases). Between the trimmed V and J ends, which lost 4 bases and 2 bases, there was a span of 15 bases. This CDR3 is built from 17 residues. Germline V CDR1 and CDR2: LGHNA, YNFKEQ.

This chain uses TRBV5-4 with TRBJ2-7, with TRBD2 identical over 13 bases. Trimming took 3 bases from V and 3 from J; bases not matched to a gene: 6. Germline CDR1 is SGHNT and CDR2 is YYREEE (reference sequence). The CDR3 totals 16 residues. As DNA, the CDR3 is TGTGCCAGCAGCTCTAGACTAGCGGGGGGTTACTACGAGCAGTACTTC. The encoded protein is CASSSRLAGGYYEQYF.

CDR3 bases: TGTGCCAGTAGTATAGATTTTAATCTCGGCTACACCTTC. Protein sequence: CASSIDFNLGYTF. The chain recombines TRBV19 with TRBJ1-2, with D unclear. The germline gives CDR1 LNHDA, CDR2 SQIVND (reference sequence). Trimming removed 0 bases at V and 8 bases at J, with 10 bases between. This CDR3 region has 13 residues. Based on the CDR3 plus reference TRBV19 and TRBJ1-2, the full variable domain is DGGITQSPKYLFRKEGQNVTLSCEQNLNHDAMYWYRQDPGQGLRLIYYSQIVNDFQKGDIAEGYSVSREKKESFPLTVTSAQKNPTAFYLCASSIDFNLGYTFGSGTRLTVV.

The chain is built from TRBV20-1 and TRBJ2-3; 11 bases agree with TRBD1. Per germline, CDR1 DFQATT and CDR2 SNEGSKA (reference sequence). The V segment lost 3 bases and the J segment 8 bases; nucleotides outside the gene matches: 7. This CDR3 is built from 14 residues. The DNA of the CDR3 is TGCAGTGCTAGGACAGGACAGGGGGCGGGTACGCAGTATTTT. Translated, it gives CSARTGQGAGTQYF.

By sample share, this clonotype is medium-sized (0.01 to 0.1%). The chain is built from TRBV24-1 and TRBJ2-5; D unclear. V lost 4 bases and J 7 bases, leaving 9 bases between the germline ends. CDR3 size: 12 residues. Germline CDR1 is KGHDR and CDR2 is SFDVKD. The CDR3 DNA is TGTGCCACCAGTGACTACGTTGGGACCCAGTACTTC. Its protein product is CATSDYVGTQYF.

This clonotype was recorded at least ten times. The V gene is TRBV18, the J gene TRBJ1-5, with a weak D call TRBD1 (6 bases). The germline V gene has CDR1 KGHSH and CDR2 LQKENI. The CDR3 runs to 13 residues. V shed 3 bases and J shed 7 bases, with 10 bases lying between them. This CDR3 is CASSPQQGQPQHF. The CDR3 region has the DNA TGTGCCAGCTCACCGCAACAGGGACAGCCCCAGCATTTT.